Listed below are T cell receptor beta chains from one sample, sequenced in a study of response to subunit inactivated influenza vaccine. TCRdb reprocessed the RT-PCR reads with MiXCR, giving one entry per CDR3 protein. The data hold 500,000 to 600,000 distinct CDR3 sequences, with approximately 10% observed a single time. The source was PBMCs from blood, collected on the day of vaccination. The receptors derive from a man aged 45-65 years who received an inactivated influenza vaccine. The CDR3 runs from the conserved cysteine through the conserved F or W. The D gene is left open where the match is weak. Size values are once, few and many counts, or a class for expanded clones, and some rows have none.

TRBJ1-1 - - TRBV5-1 CASNLEGLKGAEAFF TGCGCCAGCAACTTAGAGGGCCTGAAGGGCGCTGAAGCTTTCTTT
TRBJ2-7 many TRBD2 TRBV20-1 CSAIGGGGRRTYEQYF TGCAGTGCGATAGGAGGCGGGGGACGTCGGACCTACGAGCAGTACTTC
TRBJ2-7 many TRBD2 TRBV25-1 CATSPSGAEQYF TGTGCCACCTCGCCTAGCGGCGCCGAGCAGTACTTC
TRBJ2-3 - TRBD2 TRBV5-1 CASSLEASGRARADTQYF TGCGCCAGCAGCTTGGAAGCTAGCGGGAGGGCCAGAGCAGATACGCAGTATTTT
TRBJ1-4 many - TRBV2 CASRQDSEKLFF TGTGCCAGCCGGCAGGATAGTGAAAAACTGTTTTTT
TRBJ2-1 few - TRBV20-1 CSARVPTSSNEQFF TGCAGTGCTAGAGTTCCGACTAGTTCCAATGAGCAGTTCTTC
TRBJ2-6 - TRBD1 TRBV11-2 CASSLSGTGSLSGANVLTF TGTGCCAGCAGCTTATCTGGGACAGGGTCTCTCTCTGGGGCCAACGTCCTGACTTTC
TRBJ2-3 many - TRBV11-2 CASSQLGETQYF TGTGCCAGCAGCCAGTTAGGGGAGACGCAGTATTTT
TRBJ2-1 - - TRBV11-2 CASSQGSNNEQFF TGTGCCAGCAGCCAGGGCTCCAACAATGAGCAGTTCTTC
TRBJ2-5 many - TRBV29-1 CSVSEGPGETQYF TGCAGCGTTTCAGAAGGACCTGGGGAGACCCAGTACTTC
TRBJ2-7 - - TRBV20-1 CSAGNAGGSSYEQYF TGCAGTGCTGGAAACGCAGGGGGGTCCTCCTACGAGCAGTACTTC
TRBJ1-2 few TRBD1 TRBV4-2 CASSHTGTDYGYTF TGTGCCAGCAGCCATACGGGGACAGACTATGGCTACACCTTC
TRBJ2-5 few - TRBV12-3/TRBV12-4 CASSFGGAAQETQYF TGTGCCAGCAGTTTTGGTGGGGCAGCCCAAGAGACCCAGTACTTC
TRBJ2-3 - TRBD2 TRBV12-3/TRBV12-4 CASSLYGGLAVPWSTDTQYF TGTGCCAGCAGTTTATATGGGGGACTAGCGGTTCCATGGAGCACAGATACGCAGTATTTT
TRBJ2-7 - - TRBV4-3 CASSQDLSDRTYEQYF TGCGCCAGCAGCCAAGATCTTAGCGACAGAACCTACGAGCAGTACTTC
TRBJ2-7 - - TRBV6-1 CASGVVQGGYEQYF TGTGCCTCGGGGGTAGTGCAGGGAGGATACGAGCAGTACTTC
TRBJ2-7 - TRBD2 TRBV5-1 CASSLVSSGVISYEQYF TGCGCCAGCAGCTTGGTTAGCAGCGGGGTAATCTCCTACGAGCAGTACTTC
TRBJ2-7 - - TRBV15 CATSSGRVAYEQYF TGTGCCACCAGCAGTGGAAGGGTTGCCTACGAGCAGTACTTC
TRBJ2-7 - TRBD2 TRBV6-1 CASSTKLAGGYEQYF TGTGCCAGCAGTACAAAACTAGCGGGAGGATACGAGCAGTACTTC
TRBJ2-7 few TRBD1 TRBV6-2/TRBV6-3 CASSFGTGGMKSYEQYF TGTGCCAGCAGTTTCGGGACAGGGGGGATGAAATCCTACGAGCAGTACTTC
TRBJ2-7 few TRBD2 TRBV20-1 CSAESGRDYEQYF TGCAGTGCTGAAAGCGGGAGGGACTACGAGCAGTACTTC
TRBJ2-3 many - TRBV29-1 CSVEGYGGDSTDTQYF TGCAGCGTTGAAGGCTACGGGGGTGATAGCACAGATACGCAGTATTTT
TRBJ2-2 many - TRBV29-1 CSVEGQGNTGELFF TGCAGCGTTGAGGGGCAGGGGAACACCGGGGAGCTGTTTTTT
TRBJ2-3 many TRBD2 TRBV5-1 CASSLGLAAILDTQYF TGCGCCAGCAGCTTGGGACTAGCGGCAATACTAGATACGCAGTATTTT
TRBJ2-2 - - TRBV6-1 CASSELGGATSGELFF TGTGCCAGCAGTGAACTCGGGGGCGCAACCTCCGGGGAGCTGTTTTTT
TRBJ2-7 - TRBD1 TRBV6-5 CASSWDSIREQYF TGTGCCAGCAGTTGGGACAGCATTCGGGAGCAGTACTTC
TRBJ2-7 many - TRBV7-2 CASSLEGDAYEQYF TGTGCCAGCAGCTTAGAGGGCGACGCTTACGAGCAGTACTTC
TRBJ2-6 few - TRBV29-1 CSVGMGGGANVLTF TGCAGCGTTGGTATGGGGGGCGGGGCCAACGTCCTGACTTTC
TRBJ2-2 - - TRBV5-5 CASSLALGAATGELFF TGTGCCAGCAGCTTGGCCTTGGGGGCGGCCACCGGGGAGCTGTTTTTT
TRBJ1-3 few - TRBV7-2 CASSLGVHTGNTIYF TGTGCCAGCAGCTTAGGGGTCCACACAGGAAACACCATATATTTT
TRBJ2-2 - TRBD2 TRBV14 CASSQDVASGTTGELFF TGTGCCAGCAGCCAAGATGTGGCTAGCGGGACAACCGGGGAGCTGTTTTTT
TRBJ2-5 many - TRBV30 CAWSAGTPSETQYF TGTGCCTGGAGTGCCGGGACCCCCTCGGAGACCCAGTACTTC
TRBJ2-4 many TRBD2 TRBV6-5 CASSSAGGIWYF TGTGCCAGCAGTTCAGCGGGGGGTATCTGGTACTTC
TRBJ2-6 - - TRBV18 CASSQANVLTF TGTGCCAGCTCACAGGCCAACGTCCTGACTTTC
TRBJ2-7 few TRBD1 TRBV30 CAWSSGQAGGQYF TGTGCCTGGAGTTCGGGACAGGCAGGGGGGCAGTACTTC
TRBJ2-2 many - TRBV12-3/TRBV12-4 CASSSRVIKTGELFF TGTGCCAGCAGTTCCAGGGTAATAAAGACCGGGGAGCTGTTTTTT
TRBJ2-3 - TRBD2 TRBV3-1 CASSQGLAGFLSTDTQYF TGTGCCAGCAGCCAGGGACTAGCGGGGTTTCTCAGCACAGATACGCAGTATTTT
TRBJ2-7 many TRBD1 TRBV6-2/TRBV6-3 CASSYSTGQTYEQYF TGTGCCAGCAGTTACTCGACGGGACAGACCTACGAGCAGTACTTC
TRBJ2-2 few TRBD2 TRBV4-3 CASSQDVLTSGRRGELFF TGCGCCAGCAGCCAAGATGTTCTAACTAGCGGGAGACGGGGGGAGCTGTTTTTT
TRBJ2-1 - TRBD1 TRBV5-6 CASSFSGTGIFF TGTGCCAGCAGCTTTTCCGGGACAGGGATTTTCTTC
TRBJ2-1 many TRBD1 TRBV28 CASSLSTGGSYNEQFF TGTGCCAGCAGTTTGTCCACAGGGGGCTCCTACAATGAGCAGTTCTTC
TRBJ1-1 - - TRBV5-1 CASSLVNRDTEAFF TGCGCCAGCAGCTTGGTAAACCGGGACACTGAAGCTTTCTTT
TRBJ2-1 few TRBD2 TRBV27 CASRGAGPFSYNEQFF TGTGCCAGCAGGGGAGCGGGACCCTTCTCCTACAATGAGCAGTTCTTC
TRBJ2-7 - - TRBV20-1 CSARDRPRRGEQYF TGCAGTGCTAGAGATAGGCCCCGTCGGGGCGAGCAGTACTTC